This TCR beta chain emerged from a study of blood T cell repertoires in COVID-19. Across the whole study: Sample material is recorded as cDNA or gDNA derived from T cells, B-cell-depleted T cells, or PBMCs.

While infection was still active, Seattle patients were enrolled and then followed longitudinally. The protocol was immunoSEQ multiplex PCR, while the TCRdb copy is restricted to in-frame clones and leaves out a portion. This table holds 70,000 or so clones, 75% to 90% found once. Germline V gene lookup returns CDR1 MGHDK and CDR2 SYGVNS. This CDR3 comprises 17 residues. Trimming shortened V by 2 bases and J by 4 bases, and 18 bases separated the two germline ends. Source material: peripheral blood. V usage is TRBV25-1 and J usage is TRBJ2-1, with a weak D call TRBD2 (6 bases). This TCR derives from a man aged 45-65 years with COVID-19, enrolled during active disease. The DNA for the CDR3 is TGTGCCAGCAGTGAAAATCCAAATTCGGGGAGGTACAATGAGCAGTTCTTC. The encoded protein is CASSENPNSGRYNEQFF.